This is a list of T cell receptor beta chains from one sample in a study of cytomegalovirus exposure and HLA in healthy donors. Profiled with immunoSEQ multiplex PCR; TCRdb holds only in-frame clones, not every one. The sample shows approximately 170,000 clones, about 82% of them seen only once. The sequenced material came from PBMCs. These TCRs come from a male donor in good health and CMV-seronegative. The CDR3 runs from the conserved cysteine through the conserved F or W. The D gene is left open where the match is weak. The size entry is marked missing in some rows and otherwise reads once, few, many or a size class.

cdr3_aa	cdr3_nt	clone_size	d_call	v_call	j_call
CASSLGLASYNEQFF	TGCGCCAGCAGCTTGGGGCTAGCGTCTTACAATGAGCAGTTCTTC	-	-	TRBV5-1	TRBJ2-1
CAWSGPDSPYEQYF	TGTGCCTGGAGTGGCCCCGACAGTCCGTACGAGCAGTACTTC	-	-	TRBV30	TRBJ2-7
CASGTGGAKNIQYF	TGTGCCAGCGGAACAGGGGGGGCCAAAAACATTCAGTACTTC	-	TRBD1	TRBV27	TRBJ2-4
CASSYNRGQGGEQYF	TGTGCCAGCAGTTACAATAGGGGACAGGGAGGCGAGCAGTACTTC	-	TRBD1	TRBV6-5	TRBJ2-7
CASSQVLVGTQYF	TGCGCCAGCAGCCAAGTCTTAGTTGGGACCCAGTACTTC	-	-	TRBV4-1	TRBJ2-5
CASSGHRASAYGYTF	TGTGCCAGCAGTGGCCACAGGGCCTCCGCCTATGGCTACACCTTC	-	-	TRBV25-1	TRBJ1-2
CASSLSAQEVTSTGELFF	TGTGCCAGCAGTTTATCGGCCCAGGAGGTAACCTCCACCGGGGAGCTGTTTTTT	-	-	TRBV28	TRBJ2-2
CASSLGLYTGELFF	TGTGCTAGCAGCCTGGGACTTTACACCGGGGAGCTGTTTTTT	-	-	TRBV7-7	TRBJ2-2
CASSTSGYQETQYF	TGCGCCAGCAGCACAAGCGGGTACCAAGAGACCCAGTACTTC	-	-	TRBV5-1	TRBJ2-5
CASSLLAGVGDTQYF	TGCGCCAGCAGCCTTCTAGCGGGGGTGGGAGATACGCAGTATTTT	-	TRBD2	TRBV4-1	TRBJ2-3
CASSYSKLSGTYEQYF	TGTGCCAGCAGTTACTCGAAACTGTCAGGGACCTACGAGCAGTACTTC	-	-	TRBV6-5	TRBJ2-7
CASSSARGSFETQYF	TGTGCCAGCAGTTCCGCCAGGGGGTCCTTTGAGACCCAGTACTTC	-	TRBD1	TRBV27	TRBJ2-5
CASSRLAGERTDTQYF	TGCGCCAGCAGCCGACTAGCGGGGGAGCGCACAGATACGCAGTATTTT	-	TRBD2	TRBV4-1	TRBJ2-3
CASSSGAGQGAFGANVLTF	TGTGCCAGCAGTTCGGGGGCCGGACAGGGGGCGTTTGGGGCCAACGTCCTGACTTTC	-	TRBD1	TRBV5-8	TRBJ2-6
CASRTSLEARDTQYF	TGTGCCAGCCGTACGTCTCTAGAGGCGAGGGATACGCAGTATTTT	-	-	TRBV27	TRBJ2-3
CASSEGTTPWELFF	TGTGCCAGCAGTGAAGGGACTACCCCATGGGAGCTGTTTTTT	-	-	TRBV6-1	TRBJ2-2
CSVAYGEGETQYF	TGCAGCGTTGCCTACGGGGAGGGTGAGACCCAGTACTTC	-	TRBD2	TRBV29-1	TRBJ2-5
CASSLSGGSTDTQYF	TGTGCCAGCAGCTTATCCGGGGGTAGCACAGATACGCAGTATTTT	-	-	TRBV7-3	TRBJ2-3
CASTGAVNNSPLHF	TGTGCCAGCACAGGGGCAGTTAATAATTCACCCCTCCACTTT	-	-	TRBV6-5	TRBJ1-6
CASSADRGSSTDTQYF	TGTGCCAGCAGCGCAGACAGGGGCTCTAGCACAGATACGCAGTATTTT	-	TRBD1	TRBV5-4	TRBJ2-3
CASSVTGGTEAFF	TGTGCCAGTAGTGTGACAGGGGGCACTGAAGCTTTCTTT	-	TRBD1	TRBV19	TRBJ1-1
CATGGPLPTNEQFF	TGTGCCACCGGTGGGCCCCTCCCCACCAATGAGCAGTTCTTC	-	-	TRBV10-3	TRBJ2-1
CASSGPSGSSHEQYF	TGTGCCAGCAGCGGCCCAAGCGGGAGCTCCCACGAGCAGTACTTC	few	TRBD2	TRBV5-4	TRBJ2-7
CASSVGLAGTDTQYF	TGCGCCAGCAGCGTTGGGCTAGCGGGAACAGATACGCAGTATTTT	-	TRBD2	TRBV5-1	TRBJ2-3
CASSLNGVSSYNEQFF	TGTGCCAGCAGCTTAAACGGGGTTAGCTCCTACAATGAGCAGTTCTTC	-	-	TRBV7-3	TRBJ2-1
CASSSPPQTNEQFF	TGTGCCAGCAGCTCCCCCCCCCAAACAAATGAGCAGTTCTTC	-	-	TRBV7-2	TRBJ2-1
CASSLWSDRPSEQYF	TGTGCCAGCAGCTTATGGTCCGACAGGCCCTCCGAGCAGTACTTC	-	-	TRBV7-6	TRBJ2-7
CASSYSLERGYNEQFF	TGTGCCAGCAGTTACTCCCTTGAGCGGGGGTACAATGAGCAGTTCTTC	-	TRBD2	TRBV6-5	TRBJ2-1
CASSLGQRVNSEAFF	TGTGCCAGCAGCTTAGGCCAGAGGGTAAACTCTGAAGCTTTCTTT	-	-	TRBV13	TRBJ1-1
CASSAVAGFLSNEQFF	TGCGCCAGCAGCGCTGTGGCGGGGTTTTTATCCAATGAGCAGTTCTTC	-	-	TRBV4-1	TRBJ2-1
CASSGPSGEQYF	TGTGCCAGCAGTGGGCCGTCCGGGGAGCAGTACTTC	-	-	TRBV6-1	TRBJ2-7
CATSREGQGSYEQYF	TGTGCCACCAGCAGAGAGGGACAGGGTTCCTACGAGCAGTACTTC	-	TRBD1	TRBV15	TRBJ2-7
CASSELTEGGEQYF	TGTGCCAGCAGTGAACTTACCGAGGGTGGCGAGCAGTACTTC	-	-	TRBV6-1	TRBJ2-7
CASSSTPRVSGNTIYF	TGTGCCAGCAGCTCCACGCCCAGGGTTTCTGGAAACACCATATATTTT	-	-	TRBV5-4	TRBJ1-3
CASSPDRGSYGYTF	TGTGCCAGCAGCCCCGACAGGGGGAGCTATGGCTACACCTTC	-	TRBD1	TRBV9	TRBJ1-2
CASSVDGDYNSPLHF	TGTGCCAGCAGCGTAGATGGAGACTATAATTCACCCCTCCACTTT	-	-	TRBV9	TRBJ1-6
CASSLQIPRNHEQYF	TGTGCCAGCAGCTTACAGATTCCCAGGAACCACGAGCAGTACTTC	-	-	TRBV5-4	TRBJ2-7
CASSYGQSSYNSPLHF	TGTGCCAGCAGTTACGGGCAGAGCTCCTATAATTCACCCCTCCACTTT	-	-	TRBV6-6	TRBJ1-6
CASSQSRDTSEQYF	TGTGCCAGCAGCCAGTCCCGGGACACCAGCGAGCAGTACTTC	-	-	TRBV4-2	TRBJ2-7
CASSDYPGTGGQNEQFF	TGTGCCAGCAGTGATTACCCTGGGACAGGGGGCCAGAATGAGCAGTTCTTC	-	TRBD1	TRBV28	TRBJ2-1
CASSLRRAGGPENIQYF	TGCGCCAGCAGCTTGCGTAGAGCGGGAGGGCCCGAAAACATTCAGTACTTC	-	TRBD2	TRBV5-1	TRBJ2-4
CASSPTGTAAPYEQYF	TGTGCCAGCAGCCCGACCGGGACAGCGGCACCCTACGAGCAGTACTTC	-	TRBD1	TRBV7-3	TRBJ2-7
CSASDIYEQYF	TGCAGTGCTTCGGACATCTACGAGCAGTACTTC	-	-	TRBV20-1	TRBJ2-7
CTSSQDVGGYNEQFF	TGCACCAGCAGCCAAGATGTGGGGGGATACAATGAGCAGTTCTTC	-	-	TRBV1	TRBJ2-1
CASSKAQGTVNTIYF	TGTGCCAGTAGTAAGGCGCAGGGTACTGTTAACACCATATATTTT	-	-	TRBV19	TRBJ1-3
CASRIGGNYGYTF	TGTGCCAGCAGAATAGGGGGTAACTATGGCTACACCTTC	-	-	TRBV27	TRBJ1-2
CASSLGLAGQGAGTEAFF	TGTGCCAGCAGCTTGGGGTTAGCCGGACAGGGGGCGGGCACTGAAGCTTTCTTT	-	TRBD1	TRBV5-5	TRBJ1-1
CASSREDRTEAFF	TGTGCCAGCAGCCGTGAGGACAGGACTGAAGCTTTCTTT	-	TRBD1	TRBV11-3	TRBJ1-1
CASSLGQGGYGYTF	TGTGCCAGCAGTCTGGGACAGGGCGGCTATGGCTACACCTTC	-	TRBD1	TRBV6-1	TRBJ1-2
CASTSGTLWLDTIYF	TGTGCCAGCACATCCGGGACACTCTGGCTCGACACCATATATTTT	once	-	TRBV6-6	TRBJ1-3
CASSPPAANYGYTF	TGTGCCAGCAGTCCTCCGGCGGCTAACTATGGCTACACCTTC	-	-	TRBV28	TRBJ1-2
CASRASNTEAFF	TGTGCCAGCAGGGCTTCAAACACTGAAGCTTTCTTT	-	-	TRBV27	TRBJ1-1
CASSVEGLEYNEQFF	TGTGCCAGCAGCGTAGAGGGGCTGGAGTACAATGAGCAGTTCTTC	-	-	TRBV9	TRBJ2-1
CASSFGRAYLSYEQYF	TGTGCCAGCAGTTTCGGCAGGGCCTACCTCTCCTACGAGCAGTACTTC	-	-	TRBV28	TRBJ2-7
CASSLTGDTDTQYF	TGTGCCAGCAGCTTAACAGGGGACACAGATACGCAGTATTTT	once	-	TRBV7-3	TRBJ2-3